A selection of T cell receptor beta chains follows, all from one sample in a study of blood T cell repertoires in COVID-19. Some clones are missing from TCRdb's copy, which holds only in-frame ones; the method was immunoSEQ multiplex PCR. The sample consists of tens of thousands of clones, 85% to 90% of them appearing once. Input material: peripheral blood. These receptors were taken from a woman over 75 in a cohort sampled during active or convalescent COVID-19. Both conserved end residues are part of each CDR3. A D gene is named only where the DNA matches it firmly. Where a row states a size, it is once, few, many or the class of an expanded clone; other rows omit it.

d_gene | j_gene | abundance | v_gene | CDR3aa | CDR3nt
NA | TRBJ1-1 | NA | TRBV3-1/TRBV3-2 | CASSQVRNTEAFF | TGTGCCAGCAGCCAAGTCAGGAACACTGAAGCTTTCTTT
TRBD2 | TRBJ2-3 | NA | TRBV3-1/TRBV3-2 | CASSQGLAGVGGTDTQYF | TGTGCCAGCAGCCAAGGACTAGCGGGAGTTGGTGGCACAGATACGCAGTATTTT
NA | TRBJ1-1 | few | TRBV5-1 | CASSPHVGTEAFF | TGCGCCAGCAGCCCACACGTTGGCACTGAAGCTTTCTTT
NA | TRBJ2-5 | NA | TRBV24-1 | CATSDFQETQYF | TGTGCCACCAGTGATTTCCAGGAGACCCAGTACTTC
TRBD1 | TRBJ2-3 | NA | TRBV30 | CAWSRQGSDTQYF | TGTGCCTGGAGTCGACAGGGGTCAGATACGCAGTATTTT
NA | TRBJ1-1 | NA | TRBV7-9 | CASSFAGSNTEAFF | TGTGCCAGCAGCTTCGCGGGCAGTAACACTGAAGCTTTCTTT
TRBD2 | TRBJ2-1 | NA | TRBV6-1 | CASSETSGVYNEQFF | TGTGCCAGCAGTGAAACTAGCGGGGTTTACAATGAGCAGTTCTTC
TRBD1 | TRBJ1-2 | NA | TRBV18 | CASSPEGQGIGGYTF | TGTGCCAGCTCACCAGAGGGACAGGGGATTGGTGGCTACACCTTC
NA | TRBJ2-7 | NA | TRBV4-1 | CASSQPRQAREQYF | TGCGCCAGCAGCCAACCACGACAGGCTCGCGAGCAGTACTTC
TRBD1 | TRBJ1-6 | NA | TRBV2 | CASNGQGDSPLHF | TGTGCCAGCAATGGACAGGGAGACTCACCCCTCCACTTT
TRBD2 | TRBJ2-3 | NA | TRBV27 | CASSRSGRATDTQYF | TGTGCCAGCAGCCGTAGCGGGAGAGCTACAGATACGCAGTATTTT
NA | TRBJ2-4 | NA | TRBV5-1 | CASRLSGGLNIQYF | TGCGCCAGCAGGCTCTCCGGGGGGCTAAACATTCAGTACTTC
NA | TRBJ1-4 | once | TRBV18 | CASSPPGTREKLFF | TGTGCCAGCTCACCACCAGGGACACGCGAAAAACTGTTTTTT
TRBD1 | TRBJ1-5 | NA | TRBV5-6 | CASSSGTGIRPQHF | TGTGCCAGCAGCTCGGGGACAGGGATTCGGCCCCAGCATTTT
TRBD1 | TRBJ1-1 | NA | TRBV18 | CASSPRGQGSSMNTEAFF | TGTGCCAGCTCACCACGAGGACAGGGGAGTTCGATGAACACTGAAGCTTTCTTT
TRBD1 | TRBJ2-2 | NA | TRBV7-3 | CASSLAGGATGELFF | TGTGCCAGCAGCTTAGCAGGGGGCGCAACCGGGGAGCTGTTTTTT